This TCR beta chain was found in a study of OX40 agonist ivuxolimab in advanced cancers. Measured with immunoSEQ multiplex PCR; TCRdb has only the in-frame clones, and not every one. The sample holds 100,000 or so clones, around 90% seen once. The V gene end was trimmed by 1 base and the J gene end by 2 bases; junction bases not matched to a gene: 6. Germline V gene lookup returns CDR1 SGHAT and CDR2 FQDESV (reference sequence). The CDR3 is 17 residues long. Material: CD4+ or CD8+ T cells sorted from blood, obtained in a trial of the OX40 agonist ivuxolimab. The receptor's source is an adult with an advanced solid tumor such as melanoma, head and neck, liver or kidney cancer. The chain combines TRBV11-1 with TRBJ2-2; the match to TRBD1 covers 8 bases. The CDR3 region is CASSLGSGGGNTGELFF. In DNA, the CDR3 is TGTGCCAGCAGCTTAGGTTCAGGGGGCGGTAACACCGGGGAGCTGTTTTTT.